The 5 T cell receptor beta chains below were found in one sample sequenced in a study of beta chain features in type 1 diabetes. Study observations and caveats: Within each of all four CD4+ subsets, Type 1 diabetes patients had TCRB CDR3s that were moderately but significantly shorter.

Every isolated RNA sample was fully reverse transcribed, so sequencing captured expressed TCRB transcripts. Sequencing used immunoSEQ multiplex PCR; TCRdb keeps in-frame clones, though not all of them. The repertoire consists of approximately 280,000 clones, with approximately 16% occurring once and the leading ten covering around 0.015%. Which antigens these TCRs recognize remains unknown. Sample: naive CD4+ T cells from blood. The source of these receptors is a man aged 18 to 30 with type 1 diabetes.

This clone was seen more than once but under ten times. CDR3 residues: CASSLTTDEQFF. CDR3 sequence (DNA): TGTGCCAGCAGCTTAACAACAGATGAGCAGTTCTTC. The chain has TRBV6-5 and TRBJ2-1; D gene uncertain. CDR3 length equals 12 residues. Trimming pared 6 bases from V and 8 bases from J, leaving 11 bases between. Germline CDR1 and CDR2: MNHEY and SVGAGI.

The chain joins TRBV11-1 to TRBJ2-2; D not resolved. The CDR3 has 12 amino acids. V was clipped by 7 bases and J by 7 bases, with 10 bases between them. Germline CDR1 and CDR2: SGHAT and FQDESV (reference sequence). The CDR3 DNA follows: TGTGCCAGCACCACTAATGGCGGGGAGCTGTTTTTT. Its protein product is CASTTNGGELFF.

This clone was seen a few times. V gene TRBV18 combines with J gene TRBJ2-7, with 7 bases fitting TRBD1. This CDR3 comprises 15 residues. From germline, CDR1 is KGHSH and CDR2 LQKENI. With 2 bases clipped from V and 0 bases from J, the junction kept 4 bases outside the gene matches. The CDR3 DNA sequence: TGTGCCAGCTCACCATCAAGACAGGGCTCCTACGAGCAGTACTTC. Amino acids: CASSPSRQGSYEQYF.

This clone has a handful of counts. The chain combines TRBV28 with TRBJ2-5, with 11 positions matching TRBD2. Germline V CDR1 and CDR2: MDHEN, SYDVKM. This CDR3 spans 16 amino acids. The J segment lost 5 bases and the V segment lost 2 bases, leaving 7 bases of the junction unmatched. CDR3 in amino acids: CASSLGIAGGPETQYF. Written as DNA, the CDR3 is TGTGCCAGCAGTTTAGGAATAGCGGGAGGGCCCGAGACCCAGTACTTC.

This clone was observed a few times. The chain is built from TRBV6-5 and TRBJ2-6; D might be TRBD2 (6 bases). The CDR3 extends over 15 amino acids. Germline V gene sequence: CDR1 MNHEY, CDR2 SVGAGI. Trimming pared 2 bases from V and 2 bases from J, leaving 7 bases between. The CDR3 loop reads CASSYGGTGANVLTF. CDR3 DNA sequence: TGTGCCAGCAGTTACGGGGGGACTGGGGCCAACGTCCTGACTTTC.